Listed here are 4 T cell receptor beta chains from one sample, sequenced in a study of T cells in Graves' hyperthyroidism and ophthalmopathy. The source material, RNA transcripts, was used to amplify TCR beta CDR3 regions. TCR CDR3 underwent first-round RT-PCR with the HTBI primer set. In TCRdb, the multiplex PCR reads were re-called with MiXCR into one record per CDR3 protein. The sample has approximately 430,000 distinct CDR3 sequences; 14% to 15% are singletons. Sequencing input: blood. All receptors come from a man aged 18 to 35 with Graves' ophthalmopathy.

This clonotype appeared a few times. The CDR3 loop is CATSDPTRGVRQETQYF. The DNA of the CDR3 is TGTGCCACCAGTGACCCGACCCGTGGCGTCAGGCAAGAGACCCAGTACTTC. The rearrangement uses TRBV24-1 and TRBJ2-5; D unresolved. V was trimmed by 4 bases and J by 2 bases, leaving 19 bases between them. The germline V gene encodes CDR1 KGHDR and CDR2 SFDVKD. This CDR3 region has 17 residues.

This clonotype occurred many times. In DNA, the CDR3 is TGCGCCAGCAGCAACCTAGCGGGGGGCTCTTCCTACGAGCAGTACTTC. It yields the protein CASSNLAGGSSYEQYF. The chain links TRBV5-1 to TRBJ2-7; 11 bases agree with TRBD2. There are 16 residues in the CDR3. V trimming: 4 bases; J trimming: 1 base; junction bases outside the gene matches: 7. Germline V lookup: CDR1 SGHRS, CDR2 YFSETQ.

This clonotype has a handful of counts. The V and J genes are TRBV6-5 and TRBJ1-5; no clear D. Between the trimmed V and J ends, which lost 2 bases and 4 bases, there was a span of 18 bases. CDR1 and CDR2 from the germline V gene are MNHEY and SVGAGI. The CDR3 is 17 amino acids. The CDR3 reads CASSYPKVGSENQPQHF. The CDR3 DNA reads TGTGCCAGCAGTTACCCCAAGGTCGGGTCGGAGAATCAGCCCCAGCATTTT.

This clonotype was detected many times. The CDR3 nucleotides read TGTGCCAGCAGTGCAGCCGGGACTAGCGGGGTCAATGAGCAGTTCTTC. Protein product: CASSAAGTSGVNEQFF. V gene TRBV28 combines with J gene TRBJ2-1; 13 bases align to TRBD2. The V gene's germline CDR1 is MDHEN and CDR2 SYDVKM. The CDR3 is 16 amino acids. The ends lost 5 bases at V and 6 bases at J; junction bases unmatched: 7.